Each of the 30 T cell receptor beta chains below was sequenced from the same sample in a study of metastatic and nonmetastatic thyroid tumors (TCRdb year 2020). Libraries were prepared through PCR. For sequencing, an Illumina HiSeq 4000 was employed. TCRdb passed the public sequencing reads through fastp at Q25 and MiXCR, retaining productive beta sequences. The table for this sample lists 35,000 to 55,000 clones; roughly a quarter of them were counted only once. The top ten constitute about 3.3% of the sample. None of the patients had been given any treatment before thyroid surgery. The specimen was blood. All receptors derive from a male donor with papillary thyroid cancer or a benign thyroid nodule (not recorded which). Some clones in this sample may be carry-over from other donors' samples.

This clone has just a few counts. A read error may account for a junction end that differs from germline. The chain employs TRBV6-1 and TRBJ2-2; D gene ambiguous. Germline CDR1 MNHNS, CDR2 SASEGT. The CDR3 consists of 12 residues. The CDR3 nucleotides read TGTGCCAACAGTCTGATGGCCAGGGAGCTGTTTTTT. Its protein product is CANSLMARELFF.

This clone was detected ten times or more. The chain couples TRBV7-3 to TRBJ2-3; the match to TRBD2 covers 11 bases. V gave up 0 bases and J gave up 3 bases; unmatched junction bases: 8. The CDR3 contains 18 residues. Germline assignment: CDR1 SGHTA and CDR2 FQGTGA. The CDR3 spells CASSLTQIAGGPTDTQYF. CDR3 DNA sequence: TGTGCCAGCAGCTTAACCCAAATAGCGGGAGGGCCAACAGATACGCAGTATTTT.

This CDR3 is CASSWTVSGTEAFF. In nucleotides, the CDR3 is TGTGCCAGCAGCTGGACAGTCTCAGGCACTGAAGCTTTCTTT. This chain links TRBV6-1 with TRBJ1-1, with D perhaps TRBD1 (6 bases). Germline V gene sequence: CDR1 MNHNS, CDR2 SASEGT. The CDR3 spans 14 residues. V shed 6 bases and J shed 4 bases, with 15 bases lying between them.

This clone was seen only a few times. V gene TRBV28 combines with J gene TRBJ2-5; tentatively, D is TRBD1 or TRBD2 (5 bases each). Trimming took off 3 bases at V and 4 bases at J, with 12 bases between the two ends. Germline V gene data show CDR1 as MDHEN and CDR2 as SYDVKM. CDR3 length equals 14 residues. The CDR3 sequence is CASSFFTRGETQYF. CDR3 in DNA: TGTGCCAGCAGTTTCTTCACTAGGGGAGAGACCCAGTACTTC. Full variable domain (remainder filled in from reference TRBV28 and TRBJ2-5): DVKVTQSSRYLVKRTGEKVFLECVQDMDHENMFWYRQDPGLGLRLIYFSYDVKMKEKGDIPEGYSVSREKKERFSLILESASTNQTSMYLCASSFFTRGETQYFGPGTRLLVL.

By proportion, this clone is medium-sized. The rearrangement uses TRBV30 and TRBJ2-7, with TRBD2 matching 8 bases. The CDR3 spans 14 residues. The germline V gene has CDR1 GTSNPN and CDR2 SVGIG (reference sequence). V lost 0 bases and J lost 6; bases outside the gene matches: 7. The CDR3: CAWSVQAGLVEQYF. The CDR3 DNA reads TGTGCCTGGAGTGTACAAGCGGGACTAGTCGAGCAGTACTTC.

This rearrangement joins TRBV11-2 to TRBJ2-2, with D uncertain. The CDR3 consists of 12 residues. V was clipped by 6 bases and J by 9 bases, with 11 bases between them. Germline assignment: CDR1 SGHAT and CDR2 FQNNGV. The CDR3 spells CASRTPGRELFF. The CDR3 region has the DNA TGTGCCAGCAGGACCCCTGGCAGGGAGCTGTTTTTT.

This clone has more than one count but fewer than ten. The CDR3 nucleotides are TGTGCCAGCATTCGACTAGCGGGAGACACGACCTCCTACAATGAGCAGTTCTTC. It encodes CASIRLAGDTTSYNEQFF. The chain is built from TRBV27 and TRBJ2-1; 12 nucleotides align to TRBD2. With 7 bases clipped from V and 0 bases from J, the junction kept 10 bases outside the gene matches. The CDR3 contains 18 residues. Germline CDR1 reads MNHEY; CDR2 reads SMNVEV (reference sequence).

The V call is TRBV7-8, the J call TRBJ1-2; 10 bases fit TRBD1. CDR3 length: 16 residues. Germline CDR1 is SGHVS and CDR2 is FQNEAQ. The V gene end was trimmed by 5 bases and the J gene end by 10 bases; junction bases not matched to a gene: 16. CDR3 in amino acids: CASSQPTGGSQSDYTF. DNA of the CDR3: TGTGCCAGCAGCCAGCCGACAGGGGGCAGCCAGTCGGACTACACCTTC.

By share, this clone counts as large. V is TRBV30 and J is TRBJ1-5; D is ambiguous. Looked up from germline, CDR1 is GTSNPN and CDR2 is SVGIG (reference sequence). V was shortened by 3 bases and J by 9 bases, with 9 bases between the two germline ends. This CDR3 comprises 11 residues. CDR3 in DNA: TGTGCCTGGAGAGTAATTTTGCCCCAGCATTTT. Translation gives CAWRVILPQHF. The whole variable domain, remainder taken from reference TRBV30 and TRBJ1-5, is SQTIHQWPATLVQPVGSPLSLECTVEGTSNPNLYWYRQAAGRGLQLLFYSVGIGQISSEVPQNLSASRPQDRQFILSSKKLLLSDSGFYLCAWRVILPQHFGDGTRLSIL.

This clone has only a few counts. The chain employs TRBV28 and TRBJ2-7, with no clear D. Trimming removed 2 bases from V and 2 bases from J, with 16 bases in between. Germline V gene lookup returns CDR1 MDHEN and CDR2 SYDVKM. This CDR3 has 16 residues. Here the CDR3 DNA reads TGTGCCAGCAGTTTAGTCCACAGCAGTGCACCCTACGAGCAGTACTTC. Its protein product is CASSLVHSSAPYEQYF.

The chain links TRBV7-3 to TRBJ2-1; 11 nucleotides agree with TRBD2. The V gene end was trimmed by 5 bases and the J gene end by 6 bases; junction bases not matched to a gene: 3. The CDR3 length is 14 residues. CDR1 and CDR2 (germline): SGHTA, FQGTGA. This chain's CDR3 is CASSDTSGSNEQFF. CDR3 DNA sequence: TGTGCCAGCAGCGACACTAGCGGGAGCAATGAGCAGTTCTTC.

CDR3 amino acids: CASSSSSSGTPGYNEQFF. The CDR3 DNA is TGCGCCAGCAGCTCTTCCTCTAGCGGGACCCCCGGGTACAATGAGCAGTTCTTC. The V call is TRBV5-1, the J call TRBJ2-1; 9 bases match TRBD2. In germline, CDR1 is SGHRS, CDR2 YFSETQ. CDR3 length equals 18 residues. The J segment lost 4 bases and the V segment lost 3 bases, leaving 14 bases of the junction unmatched.

The rearrangement uses TRBV6-1 and TRBJ2-1; D is unresolved. Trimming took off 4 bases at V and 9 bases at J, with 10 bases between the two ends. This CDR3 is built from 12 residues. Germline-derived CDR1 and CDR2 are MNHNS and SASEGT. DNA for the CDR3: TGTGCCAGCAGTGCCTTTCCGGGTGAGCAGTTCTTC. This gives the protein CASSAFPGEQFF.

This clone appeared many times. V and J are TRBV4-1 and TRBJ2-3, with D unclear. CDR1 and CDR2 from the germline V gene are MGHRA and YSYEKL. The CDR3 covers 14 residues. The V end was cut by 1 base, the J end by 2 bases, with 7 bases between. This CDR3 reads CASSQGTNTDTQYF. Here the CDR3 DNA reads TGCGCCAGCAGCCAAGGGACCAACACAGATACGCAGTATTTT.

A few counts support this clone. The V call is TRBV19, the J call TRBJ1-5; 7 bases line up with TRBD1. Trimming cost V 10 bases and J 0 bases; bases outside gene matches: 6. Germline loops: CDR1 LNHDA, CDR2 SQIVND (reference sequence). The CDR3 is 14 amino acids. Written as DNA, the CDR3 is TGTGCCACAAGACAGGGTAATAGCAATCAGCCCCAGCATTTT. Protein product: CATRQGNSNQPQHF.

This clone was seen ten or more times. V gene TRBV29-1 combines with J gene TRBJ2-1; D may match TRBD1 or TRBD2 (6 bases each). CDR1 is SQVTM, CDR2 ANQGSEA, per germline. The CDR3 has 14 residues. V lost 3 bases to trimming and J lost 3 bases, with 12 bases between them. The CDR3 sequence is CSVERGEVYNEQFF. The DNA of the CDR3 is TGCAGCGTTGAGAGGGGGGAAGTCTACAATGAGCAGTTCTTC.

The V call is TRBV5-1, the J call TRBJ2-7, with 10 nucleotides matching TRBD2. Germline values: CDR1 SGHRS, CDR2 YFSETQ. V gave up 4 bases and J gave up 7 bases; unmatched junction bases: 2. CDR3 size: 12 residues. CDR3 amino acids: CASSVSGGEQYF. The CDR3 DNA follows: TGCGCCAGCAGCGTTAGCGGGGGGGAGCAGTACTTC.

A note on this clone: Germline and junction disagree at one end, which may indicate a read error. This chain links TRBV6-5 with TRBJ2-7; possible D gene TRBD1, 5 bases. The CDR3 totals 14 residues. Germline CDR1 reads MNHEY; CDR2 reads SVGAGI. CDR3: CVSSYRGNRNEQYF. DNA of the CDR3: TGTGTCAGCAGTTACAGAGGAAACAGGAATGAGCAGTACTTC.

The CDR3 reads CATSDLARLGHNEQFF. In nucleotides, the CDR3 is TGTGCCACCAGTGATTTGGCAAGATTGGGCCACAATGAGCAGTTCTTC. V gene TRBV24-1 combines with J gene TRBJ2-1; D gene ambiguous. Germline-derived CDR1 and CDR2 are KGHDR and SFDVKD. The CDR3 sequence is 16 residues long. The V end was cut by 0 bases, the J end by 5 bases, with 13 bases between.

This clone was found many times. This rearrangement joins TRBV5-4 to TRBJ2-2, with 9 positions matching TRBD1. From germline, CDR1 is SGHNT and CDR2 YYREEE (reference sequence). The trim removed 4 bases at V and 4 bases at J, leaving 2 bases unmatched. The CDR3 is made up of 14 amino acids. The CDR3 DNA reads TGTGCCAGCAGCAGGGACAGGGCCACCGGGGAGCTGTTTTTT. Translating gives CASSRDRATGELFF.

In its sample, this clone was seen many times. The rearrangement links TRBV2 to TRBJ2-6; the D is unclear. Germline loops: CDR1 SNHLY, CDR2 FYNNEI. The length of the CDR3 is 15 residues. The V and J ends lost 6 bases and 0 bases respectively, with 9 bases between them. The chain's CDR3 is CASSTITSGANVLTF. The CDR3 coding sequence is TGTGCCAGCAGCACTATTACCTCTGGGGCCAACGTCCTGACTTTC.

This clone was found many times. The chain couples TRBV6-1 to TRBJ2-1; TRBD1 aligns across 9 bases. V shed 3 bases, J shed 3 bases, and the junction held 9 bases outside the gene matches. The CDR3 runs to 17 residues. Per germline, CDR1 MNHNS and CDR2 SASEGT. CDR3 bases: TGTGCCAGCAGTGAGCGACCAACGGGACAGGGCTACAATGAGCAGTTCTTC. Translating gives CASSERPTGQGYNEQFF.

This clone occurred many times. V and J are TRBV10-3 and TRBJ1-1; D is uncertain. Germline assignment: CDR1 ENHRY and CDR2 SYGVKD. The CDR3 spans 15 residues. The germline V and J ends were trimmed by 0 bases and 5 bases, with 13 bases remaining between them. DNA for the CDR3: TGTGCCATCAGTGAGTCGTTAGGTGGGAAAACTGAAGCTTTCTTT. Translating it yields CAISESLGGKTEAFF.

The chain links TRBV4-1 to TRBJ2-7, with D tentatively TRBD2 (6 bases). The CDR3 spans 14 residues. Per the germline V gene, CDR1 is MGHRA and CDR2 is YSYEKL. Trimming took 4 bases from V and 2 from J, leaving 12 bases between them. As DNA, the CDR3 is TGCGCCAGCAGCCGATACACTAGCCCCTACGAGCAGTACTTC. Residues: CASSRYTSPYEQYF.

This clone has at least ten counts. The J gene is TRBJ1-4, the V gene TRBV29-1; TRBD1 agrees at 7 bases. J lost 8 bases, V lost 4 bases, and 10 bases had no gene match. The CDR3 totals 14 residues. Germline CDR1 and CDR2: SQVTM and ANQGSEA. The CDR3 is CSVAASTGREKLFF. The CDR3 nucleotides read TGCAGCGTTGCCGCTTCGACAGGGAGGGAAAAACTGTTTTTT.

Many counts were recorded for this clone. The V and J genes are TRBV18 and TRBJ2-1; tentative D call: TRBD2 (6 bases). V was cut by 3 bases and J by 7 bases, with 13 bases left in between. The CDR3 length is 14 residues. The germline CDR1 and CDR2 sequences are KGHSH and LQKENI. This CDR3 reads CASSPSGDTNEQFF. CDR3 DNA sequence: TGTGCCAGCTCACCTTCGGGGGATACGAATGAGCAGTTCTTC.

This clone was detected ten times or more. The CDR3 DNA sequence: TGCGCCAGCAGCTTGCGGGACAGGGGATACACAGATACGCAGTATTTT. It yields the protein CASSLRDRGYTDTQYF. The chain employs TRBV5-1 and TRBJ2-3; 10 bases are a match to TRBD1. The V segment lost 1 base and the J segment 2 bases; nucleotides outside the gene matches: 4. The CDR3 has 16 amino acids. Germline CDR1 is SGHRS and CDR2 is YFSETQ.

This clone was seen ten or more times. This sequence joins TRBV11-2 and TRBJ1-5; D unresolved. V was shortened by 1 base and J by 5 bases, with 6 bases between the two germline ends. Germline lookup yields CDR1 SGHAT and CDR2 FQNNGV. The CDR3 is 13 residues long. This CDR3 is CASSLGPYQPQHF. Here the CDR3 DNA reads TGTGCCAGCAGCTTAGGACCGTATCAGCCCCAGCATTTT.

This clone was seen repeatedly, ten times or more. The genes are TRBV2 and TRBJ2-7; the D gene is possibly TRBD2 (5 bases). The V gene's germline CDR1 is SNHLY and CDR2 FYNNEI. Between the trimmed V and J ends, which lost 5 bases and 3 bases, there was a span of 11 bases. This CDR3 contains 13 residues. CDR3 region: CASSWLANYEQYF. In nucleotides, the CDR3 is TGTGCCAGCAGTTGGCTAGCCAACTACGAGCAGTACTTC.

This clone was observed at least ten times. V and J are TRBV6-1 and TRBJ2-7, with 10 bases lining up with TRBD1. V lost 10 bases to trimming and J lost 1 base; unmatched junction nucleotides: 10. Per the germline V gene, CDR1 is MNHNS and CDR2 is SASEGT. CDR3 length: 15 amino acids. The CDR3 bases are TGTGCCACCCTGGTTGGGACAGGGGATTCCTACGAGCAGTACTTC. This codes for CATLVGTGDSYEQYF.